This T cell receptor (beta chain) stems from a study of T cell repertoires in cytomegalovirus infection. Overall study: CMV infection and matching HLA type were both indicated by public TCR beta signatures. Whole-study findings and limits: What dominated the ex vivo response were HLA-C-restricted CMV-specific TCR beta clonotypes. Carriage of CMV together with the relevant HLA was identifiable through cumulative public TCR beta family frequency.

V was pared by 4 bases and J by 2 bases, with 11 bases between. The CDR3 length is 14 residues. The germline CDR1 and CDR2 sequences are SGHAT and FQDESV (reference sequence). TCRdb independently ran MiXCR on the reads; one entry per CDR3 protein. The sample lists 150,000 to 200,000 distinct CDR3 sequences; under 15% were seen once. Ten or more counts support this clonotype. No antigen is known for it. J is TRBJ1-1 and V is TRBV11-1; D is unclear. Source material: PBMCs. The sequence was collected from a human donor in good health (CMV status not recorded). Some clones in this sample may be carry-over from other donors' samples. The CDR3, as DNA: TGTGCCAGCAGCTCCTCTTGGGCCAACACTGAAGCTTTCTTT. Residues: CASSSSWANTEAFF.